This entry describes one T cell receptor beta chain. These data belong to a study of T cell changes during pregnancy in multiple sclerosis. The CDR3 has 13 amino acids. CDR1 SNHLY and CDR2 FYNNEI come from the germline V gene. Trimming removed 5 bases from V and 4 bases from J, with 9 bases in between. The method was immunoSEQ multiplex PCR; TCRdb's version includes in-frame clones alone and lacks a portion of them. Among some 100,000 clones listed, around 93% were seen once. The sample in question was peripheral blood, obtained before pregnancy. The J gene is TRBJ1-5, the V gene TRBV2; no reliable D call. The clonotype was recovered from a female donor with multiple sclerosis, enrolled in a pregnancy study. The CDR3 loop reads CASSIGGNQPQHF. The CDR3 DNA reads as TGTGCCAGCAGTATAGGAGGTAATCAGCCCCAGCATTTT.